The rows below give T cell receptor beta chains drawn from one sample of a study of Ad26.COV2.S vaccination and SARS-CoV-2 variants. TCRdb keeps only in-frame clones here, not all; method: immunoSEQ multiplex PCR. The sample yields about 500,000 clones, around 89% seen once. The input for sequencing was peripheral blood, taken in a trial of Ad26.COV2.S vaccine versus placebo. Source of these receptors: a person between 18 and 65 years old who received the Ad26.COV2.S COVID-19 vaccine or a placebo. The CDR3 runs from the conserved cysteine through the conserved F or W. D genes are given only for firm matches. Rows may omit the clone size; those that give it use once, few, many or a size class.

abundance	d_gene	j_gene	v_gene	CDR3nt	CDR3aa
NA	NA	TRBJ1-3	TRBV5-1	TGCGCCAGCAGCTTATTCCCAGGGTCTGGAAACACCATATATTTT	CASSLFPGSGNTIYF
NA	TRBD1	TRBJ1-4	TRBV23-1	TGCGCCAGCAGTCGGGAGACAGGGGAAACTAATGAAAAACTGTTTTTT	CASSRETGETNEKLFF
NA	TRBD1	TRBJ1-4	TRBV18	TGTGCCAGCTCCCGGACAGGGACTAATGAAAAACTGTTTTTT	CASSRTGTNEKLFF
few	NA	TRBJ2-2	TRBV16	TGTGCCAGCAGCCCCGGAGTCCCCGGGGAGCTGTTTTTT	CASSPGVPGELFF
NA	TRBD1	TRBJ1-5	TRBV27	TGTGCCAGCAGTTTCTTCGGACAGGGGGGGACTCAGCCCCAGCATTTT	CASSFFGQGGTQPQHF
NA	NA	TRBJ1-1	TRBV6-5	TGTGCCAGCAGTATCTCGGGGTGGGGGACTGAAGCTTTCTTT	CASSISGWGTEAFF
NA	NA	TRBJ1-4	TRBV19	TGTGCCAGTAGTCCTCATGGCGACTATAATGAAAAACTGTTTTTT	CASSPHGDYNEKLFF
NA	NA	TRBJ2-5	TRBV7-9	TGTGCCAGCAGCTTTCACACCATGGGAGAGACCCAGTACTTC	CASSFHTMGETQYF
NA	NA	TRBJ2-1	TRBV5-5	TGTGCCAGCAGCTTGGTGGGGGGACATGAGCAGTTCTTC	CASSLVGGHEQFF
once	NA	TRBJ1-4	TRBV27	TGTGCCAGCAAAAGACAAGAGACAGAACATGAAAAACTGTTTTTT	CASKRQETEHEKLFF
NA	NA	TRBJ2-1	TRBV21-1	TGTGCCACCGGACCGACTAGCGGGATGGAGCAGTTCTTC	CATGPTSGMEQFF
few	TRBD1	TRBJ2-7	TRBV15	TGTGCCACCCGTGGACAGGGCTACGAGCAGTACTTC	CATRGQGYEQYF
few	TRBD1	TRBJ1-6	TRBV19	TGTGCCACACGGGACAGGGGGCTCACCGGCTCACCCCTCCACTTT	CATRDRGLTGSPLHF
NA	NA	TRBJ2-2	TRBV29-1	TGCAGCGTTGTTGTCGGACCCCTGTCCGGGGAGCTGTTTTTT	CSVVVGPLSGELFF
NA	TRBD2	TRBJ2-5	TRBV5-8	TGTGCCAGCAGCTTGGCCGGGGGGGTTTGGGAGACCCAGTACTTC	CASSLAGGVWETQYF
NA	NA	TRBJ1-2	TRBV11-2	TGTGCCAGCAGCTTAGGGCCTTATGGCTACACCTTC	CASSLGPYGYTF
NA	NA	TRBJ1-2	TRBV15	TGTGCCACCAGCAGAGGGTCGACAGACATCTATGGCTACACCTTC	CATSRGSTDIYGYTF
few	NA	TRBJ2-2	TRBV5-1	TGCGCCAGCAGCTTGGTACAGGGCAAGCCGAACACCGGGGAGCTGTTTTTT	CASSLVQGKPNTGELFF
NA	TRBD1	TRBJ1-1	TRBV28	TGTGCCAGCAGCCCTCAGGACAGGCGGTCTGAAGCTTTCTTT	CASSPQDRRSEAFF
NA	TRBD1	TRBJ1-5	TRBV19	TGTGCCAGTAGCCAGGGGGCTGGCAATCAGCCCCAGCATTTT	CASSQGAGNQPQHF
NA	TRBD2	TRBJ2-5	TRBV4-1	TGCGCCAGCAGCCTGCCGGGAGGTTACACCGGGGAGACCCAGTACTTC	CASSLPGGYTGETQYF
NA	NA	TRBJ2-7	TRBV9	TGTGCCAGCAGCGAAGGCCTGGGTCCTACCGAGCAGTACTTC	CASSEGLGPTEQYF
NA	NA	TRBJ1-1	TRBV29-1	TGCAGCGTTGGCCCCAGGGGAGTAAACACTGAAGCTTTCTTT	CSVGPRGVNTEAFF